The present entry profiles one T cell receptor beta chain with its context. Antigen unknown. This CDR3 spans 14 amino acids. V shed 4 bases and J shed 3 bases, with 10 bases lying between them. In germline, CDR1 is SEHNR, CDR2 FQNEAQ (reference sequence). This record belongs to a study of shared clonotypes between healthy human individuals. Points from the study as a whole: Specimens sampled were limited to blood, with tissue repertoires likely differing.

The data were produced by immunoSEQ multiplex PCR, yet TCRdb's version contains in-frame clones alone and is incomplete. The sample gives some 2,100,000 clones, around 95% of which show up once; roughly 0.13% is in the top ten. The material sequenced was naive CD4+ T cells sorted from blood. Subset given: CD45RA+ positively selected. The clonotype comes from a young man in good health. V usage is TRBV7-9 and J usage is TRBJ1-5; D not resolved. Here the CDR3 DNA reads TGTGCCAGCAGCTCCTGGGATTTCAATCAGCCCCAGCATTTT. The encoded protein is CASSSWDFNQPQHF.